These 24 T cell receptor beta chains share one sample of origin, sequenced in a study of cytomegalovirus exposure and HLA in healthy donors. Primers for the PCR totalled 60 Vbeta and 13 Jbeta. Method: immunoSEQ multiplex PCR; TCRdb's copy keeps in-frame clones and lacks some. The sample includes 160,000 or so clones, 60% to 85% of them seen just once. What was sequenced was PBMCs. Receptors originate from a woman aged 40 to 50 in good health and CMV-seropositive.

This clone turned up a few times. V is TRBV29-1 and J is TRBJ2-3; unclear D gene. CDR1 and CDR2 from the germline V gene are SQVTM and ANQGSEA. This CDR3 has 11 residues. The V end lost 4 bases, the J end lost 7 bases, and 9 bases lay between the germline ends. The CDR3 here is CSVGALYTQYF. The CDR3 DNA sequence: TGCAGCGTTGGGGCCCTGTATACGCAGTATTTT.

This chain connects TRBV7-9 to TRBJ1-6; the match to TRBD1 covers 8 bases. V shed 3 bases, J shed 8 bases, and the junction held 9 bases outside the gene matches. Germline lookup yields CDR1 SEHNR and CDR2 FQNEAQ (reference sequence). The CDR3 totals 16 residues. This chain's CDR3 is CASSFTGTGGYSPLHF. The DNA of the CDR3 is TGTGCCAGCAGCTTCACCGGGACAGGTGGATATTCACCCCTCCACTTT.

The chain combines TRBV5-4 with TRBJ1-2; 7 nucleotides match TRBD1. V was pared by 5 bases and J by 8 bases, with 9 bases of the junction left unmatched. This CDR3 contains 13 residues. Germline V gene lookup returns CDR1 SGHNT and CDR2 YYREEE (reference sequence). Written as DNA, the CDR3 is TGTGCCAGCAGTCCCACAGGGGTGGGGGGCTACACCTTC. Encoded protein: CASSPTGVGGYTF. Combining the CDR3 with reference TRBV5-4 and TRBJ1-2 gives the whole variable domain ETGVTQSPTHLIKTRGQQVTLRCSSQSGHNTVSWYQQALGQGPQFIFQYYREEENGRGNFPPRFSGLQFPNYSSELNVNALELDDSALYLCASSPTGVGGYTFGSGTRLTVV.

The genes are TRBV6-5 and TRBJ1-3; D is ambiguous. The CDR3 has 14 residues. The V gene's germline CDR1 is MNHEY and CDR2 SVGAGI. The V gene lost 8 bases and the J gene lost 0 bases, with 11 bases spanning the gap. The CDR3 loop is CASLSFSSGNTIYF. The CDR3 region has the DNA TGTGCCAGCCTATCTTTTAGCTCTGGAAACACCATATATTTT.

The chain has TRBV6-1 and TRBJ2-2, with 7 bases aligning to TRBD2. The CDR3 is 14 residues long. With V trimmed by 0 bases and J by 7 bases, 2 bases remained unmatched. CDR1 and CDR2 from the germline V gene are MNHNS and SASEGT. The DNA for the CDR3 is TGTGCCAGCAGTGAAGCGGGCGGGGGCGGGGAGCTGTTTTTT. Translated, it gives CASSEAGGGGELFF.

The V and J genes are TRBV4-1 and TRBJ1-3; TRBD1 aligns across 10 bases. Germline V gene lookup returns CDR1 MGHRA and CDR2 YSYEKL. This CDR3 comprises 15 residues. V trimming: 4 bases; J trimming: 3 bases; junction bases outside the gene matches: 3. The CDR3 is CASSLGTGVGNTIYF. CDR3 nucleotides: TGCGCCAGCAGCCTCGGGACAGGGGTTGGAAACACCATATATTTT.

This chain uses TRBV9 with TRBJ2-5, with a possible D match to TRBD2 (6 bases). CDR3 length equals 14 residues. Germline CDR1 is SGDLS and CDR2 is YYNGEE. The V and J ends lost 3 bases and 1 base respectively, with 10 bases between them. CDR3 coding DNA: TGTGCCAGCAGCGAACTGGGGGGCCAAGAGACCCAGTACTTC. It encodes CASSELGGQETQYF.

The chain joins TRBV30 to TRBJ2-3; 7 bases map to TRBD1. CDR3 length: 16 residues. Germline V gives CDR1 GTSNPN, CDR2 SVGIG (reference sequence). The V gene end was trimmed by 5 bases and the J gene end by 2 bases; junction bases not matched to a gene: 13. As DNA, the CDR3 is TGTGCCTGGGGACCGGGACAGAGACTAAACACAGATACGCAGTATTTT. It translates to CAWGPGQRLNTDTQYF. The whole variable domain, filled in from reference TRBV30 and TRBJ2-3, reads SQTIHQWPATLVQPVGSPLSLECTVEGTSNPNLYWYRQAAGRGLQLLFYSVGIGQISSEVPQNLSASRPQDRQFILSSKKLLLSDSGFYLCAWGPGQRLNTDTQYFGPGTRLTVL.

The chain has TRBV29-1 and TRBJ2-3; D is possibly TRBD1 (6 bases). This CDR3 comprises 11 residues. Germline CDR1 SQVTM, CDR2 ANQGSEA. Trimming pared 7 bases from V and 7 bases from J, leaving 12 bases between. The CDR3 nucleotides are TGCAGCGCGGGGCAGGGGAATACGCAGTATTTT. Amino acid sequence: CSAGQGNTQYF.

The rearrangement links TRBV6-8 to TRBJ1-2; 9 bases map to TRBD1. J gave up 4 bases and V 6 bases, and 12 bases lay outside the gene matches. CDR1 MNHGY and CDR2 SAAAGT come from the germline V gene. The CDR3 is made up of 16 amino acids. DNA of the CDR3: TGTGCCAGCAGACCCGGGACAGGGAATTACCTCTATGGCTACACCTTC. The encoded protein is CASRPGTGNYLYGYTF.

By sample fraction, this clone is medium-sized (0.01 to 0.1%). The CDR3: CASSQDTGLGGDNYGYTF. The CDR3 DNA is TGCGCCAGCAGCCAAGATACCGGACTGGGGGGAGATAACTATGGCTACACCTTC. This chain uses TRBV4-3 with TRBJ1-2; possibly TRBD1 for D (5 bases). Trimming removed 0 bases at V and 1 base at J, with 18 bases between. There are 18 residues in the CDR3. CDR1 and CDR2 (germline): LGHNA, YSLEER.

The chain employs TRBV29-1 and TRBJ1-2; D is unclear. The CDR3 totals 13 residues. Germline V gives CDR1 SQVTM, CDR2 ANQGSEA. V was clipped by 6 bases and J by 0 bases, with 11 bases between them. Here the CDR3 DNA reads TGCAGCGTCCAGGCAGATACTAACTATGGCTACACCTTC. Translation: CSVQADTNYGYTF.

The V call is TRBV4-3, the J call TRBJ1-1; no clear D. CDR1 LGHNA and CDR2 YSLEER come from the germline V gene. CDR3 length: 15 residues. Trimming took 0 bases from V and 4 from J, leaving 12 bases between them. CDR3: CASSQDLGRATEAFF. CDR3 DNA: TGCGCCAGCAGCCAAGATCTAGGGCGGGCCACTGAAGCTTTCTTT.

The rearrangement uses TRBV11-3 and TRBJ2-3, with D possibly matching TRBD2 (7 bases). This CDR3 spans 14 amino acids. Germline assignment: CDR1 SGHNT and CDR2 YENEEA. V gave up 5 bases and J gave up 2 bases, with 11 bases separating them. CDR3 DNA sequence: TGTGCCAGCAGCGGGGGGGCCGTCACAGATACGCAGTATTTT. Amino acids: CASSGGAVTDTQYF.

This clone has only a few counts. This rearrangement joins TRBV2 to TRBJ1-2; a weak D match, TRBD1 (5 bases). Germline V lookup: CDR1 SNHLY, CDR2 FYNNEI. The CDR3 runs to 15 residues. Trimming shortened V by 1 base and J by 2 bases, and 11 bases separated the two germline ends. The CDR3 coding sequence is TGTGCCAGCAGTGAAGGTGGCCAGGGAAACTATGGCTACACCTTC. It yields the protein CASSEGGQGNYGYTF.

The chain recombines TRBV20-1 with TRBJ2-5, with D uncertain. The CDR3 runs 11 residues. V was clipped by 4 bases and J by 1 base, with 4 bases between them. CDR1 is DFQATT, CDR2 SNEGSKA, per germline (reference sequence). CDR3 sequence: CSATFQETQYF. In DNA, the CDR3 is TGCAGTGCTACATTCCAAGAGACCCAGTACTTC.

The chain couples TRBV4-3 to TRBJ2-7; perhaps TRBD2 as D (6 bases). Trimming stripped 1 base from V and 5 bases from J, with 15 bases between. The germline CDR1 and CDR2 sequences are LGHNA and YSLEER. This CDR3 comprises 15 residues. The CDR3 reads CASSQAQGPSDEQYF. The CDR3 DNA is TGCGCCAGCAGCCAAGCTCAGGGTCCTAGCGACGAGCAGTACTTC.

This clone was observed a single time. V is TRBV30 and J is TRBJ1-5; possibly TRBD1 for D (5 bases). The V gene lost 2 bases and the J gene lost 3 bases, with 11 bases spanning the gap. CDR3 length equals 14 residues. The germline V gene encodes CDR1 GTSNPN and CDR2 SVGIG (reference sequence). DNA of the CDR3: TGTGCCTGGAGTCCCGACAGTCTCAATCAGCCCCAGCATTTT. Amino acid sequence: CAWSPDSLNQPQHF.

This clone was detected once. The rearrangement uses TRBV5-1 and TRBJ2-7; TRBD2 is a possible D gene (5 bases). The germline V gene has CDR1 SGHRS and CDR2 YFSETQ. The CDR3 sequence is 17 residues long. The V end lost 7 bases, the J end lost 0 bases, and 23 bases lay between the germline ends. In DNA form, the CDR3 reads TGCGCCAGCTCCCCGGGGATAGCGCGGTCGAGCTCCTACGAGCAGTACTTC. This gives the protein CASSPGIARSSSYEQYF.

The chain uses TRBV7-2 and TRBJ2-3; D uncertain. CDR1 and CDR2 from the germline V gene are SGHTA and FQGNSA. The CDR3 consists of 15 residues. V was trimmed by 1 base and J by 1 base, leaving 9 bases between them. CDR3 protein: CASSLVPQGTDTQYF. The CDR3 bases are TGTGCCAGCAGCTTAGTTCCGCAGGGCACAGATACGCAGTATTTT.

As concerns this clone: The junction departs from germline at one end; a sequencing error may be responsible. The J gene is TRBJ2-1, the V gene TRBV7-9; TRBD1 matches at 10 bases. CDR1 is SEHNR and CDR2 is FQNEAQ in the germline V gene (reference sequence). CDR3 size: 16 residues. CDR3: CSSSLLLGQGGNEQFF. CDR3 DNA sequence: TGTTCCAGCAGCCTTCTACTAGGACAGGGGGGAAATGAGCAGTTCTTC.

V and J are TRBV7-8 and TRBJ2-7, with 7 bases identical to TRBD2. Trimming took 4 bases from V and 6 from J; bases not matched to a gene: 9. Germline CDR1 and CDR2: SGHVS and FQNEAQ. The CDR3 contains 14 residues. CDR3 in amino acids: CASSSPGGVGEQYF. The CDR3 DNA reads TGTGCCAGCAGCTCCCCGGGAGGTGTGGGCGAGCAGTACTTC. Drawing the rest from reference TRBV7-8 and TRBJ2-7, the complete variable domain is GAGVSQSPRYKVAKRGQDVALRCDPISGHVSLFWYQQALGQGPEFLTYFQNEAQLDKSGLPSDRFFAERPEGSVSTLKIQRTQQEDSAVYLCASSSPGGVGEQYFGPGTRLTVT.

The chain couples TRBV6-1 to TRBJ1-2; 7 nucleotides agree with TRBD1. Losses at the gene ends were 5 bases for V and 3 bases for J; bases not matched to a gene: 6. This CDR3 has 14 residues. Germline assignment: CDR1 MNHNS and CDR2 SASEGT. The CDR3 is CASSPPTGHYGYTF. DNA for the CDR3: TGTGCCAGCAGTCCCCCGACAGGGCACTATGGCTACACCTTC.

The chain carries TRBV6-5 and TRBJ2-7; the match to TRBD1 covers 7 bases. CDR3 length: 14 residues. CDR1 MNHEY and CDR2 SVGAGI come from the germline V gene. The junction had 6 bases not matched to a gene; V was cut back by 4 bases and J by 3 bases. This chain's CDR3 is CASSSRDRFYEQYF. Here the CDR3 DNA reads TGTGCCAGCAGTTCCCGGGACAGATTCTACGAGCAGTACTTC.